The rows below give T cell receptor beta chains drawn from one sample of a study of T-cell memory formation after mild COVID-19. MiXCR, run by TCRdb on the 5' RACE reads, gives a single entry per CDR3 protein. Of hundreds of thousands of distinct CDR3 sequences listed, approximately 14% are singletons. The sequenced sample consisted of PBMCs or a T cell subset sorted from them (not recorded which). The receptors were sampled from a man aged 18 to 35 who had mild COVID-19 (a few samples of this study predate the infection). Cell type and time point are not known. CDR3s include the opening cysteine and the closing phenylalanine or tryptophan. Each record gives: clone size, D gene, V gene, J gene, CDR3 protein, CDR3 DNA. A D gene is named only where the DNA matches it firmly. Some rows have no size entry. The others give once, few or many, or a class for an expanded clone.

>few|TRBD2|TRBV3-1|TRBJ2-5
CASSQGGGGAQETQYF
TGTGCCAGCAGCCAAGGTGGCGGGGGAGCGCAAGAGACCCAGTACTTC
>many|.|TRBV27|TRBJ2-5
CASSRGYQETQYF
TGTGCCAGCAGCCGGGGGTACCAAGAGACCCAGTACTTC
>.|.|TRBV4-3|TRBJ2-3
CASSQETYLDRHF
TGCGCCAGCAGCCAAGAGACTTATCTGGACAGACATTTT
>few|.|TRBV5-1|TRBJ1-2
CASGFGVNYGYTF
TGCGCCAGCGGCTTTGGGGTTAACTATGGCTACACCTTC
>few|.|TRBV7-6|TRBJ2-7
CASSSQTRDTSSYEQYF
TGTGCCAGCAGCTCCCAAACACGGGACACGAGCTCCTACGAGCAGTACTTC
>few|TRBD1|TRBV12-3/TRBV12-4|TRBJ2-1
CASTWGQGAYNEQFF
TGTGCCAGCACCTGGGGACAGGGGGCCTACAATGAGCAGTTCTTC
>few|TRBD1|TRBV5-1|TRBJ2-3
CASSFGTGTDTQYF
TGCGCCAGCAGCTTCGGGACAGGCACAGATACGCAGTATTTT
>few|.|TRBV5-1|TRBJ1-5
CASSFLINQPQHF
TGCGCCAGCAGCTTCCTCATCAATCAGCCCCAGCATTTT
>.|.|TRBV6-5|TRBJ1-6
CASSYTVWDAGSPLHF
TGTGCCAGCAGTTACACAGTTTGGGACGCAGGCTCACCCCTCCACTTT
>.|.|TRBV18|TRBJ1-2
CASSVWEDAVHGYTF
TGTGCCAGCTCAGTTTGGGAGGACGCGGTCCATGGCTACACCTTC
>.|TRBD1|TRBV5-1|TRBJ2-3
CASSGGQGSSTDTQYF
TGCGCCAGCAGCGGAGGACAGGGTTCTTCCACAGATACGCAGTATTTT
>.|TRBD2|TRBV5-1|TRBJ2-1
CASSSEVLAGSSYNEQFF
TGCGCCAGCAGCTCGGAGGTACTAGCGGGGAGCTCCTACAATGAGCAGTTCTTC
>few|.|TRBV7-9|TRBJ2-7
CASSFREYEQYF
TGTGCCAGCAGCTTCAGGGAGTACGAGCAGTACTTC
>few|.|TRBV3-1|TRBJ2-3
CASSQRGNTQYF
TGTGCCAGCAGCCAACGTGGGAATACGCAGTATTTT
>.|.|TRBV20-1|TRBJ1-2
CSAGYGYTF
TGCAGTGCCGGTTATGGCTACACCTTC
>.|.|TRBV7-3|TRBJ2-5
CASSWGAGSQETQYF
TGTGCCAGCAGTTGGGGGGCAGGGTCCCAAGAGACCCAGTACTTC
>few|.|TRBV27|TRBJ1-5
CASSHQRDQPQHF
TGTGCCAGCAGCCACCAGAGAGATCAGCCCCAGCATTTT
>.|TRBD1|TRBV25-1|TRBJ2-4
CASSESPGQGAMDIQYF
TGTGCCAGCAGTGAATCCCCGGGACAGGGGGCGATGGACATTCAGTACTTC
>.|TRBD1|TRBV12-3/TRBV12-4|TRBJ2-1
CASSGTGVQYNEQFF
TGTGCCAGCAGTGGGACAGGAGTCCAATACAATGAGCAGTTCTTC
>few|.|TRBV7-8|TRBJ2-2
CASSSPSVESGGELFF
TGTGCCAGCAGCTCCCCGAGTGTTGAGTCCGGCGGGGAGCTGTTTTTT
>.|TRBD2|TRBV7-3|TRBJ2-7
CASSSRGGSEQYF
TGTGCCAGCAGCTCCCGGGGGGGGAGCGAGCAGTACTTC
>.|.|TRBV29-1|TRBJ1-2
CSVRPGANYGYTF
TGCAGCGTTCGCCCGGGGGCAAACTATGGCTACACCTTC
>many|.|TRBV29-1|TRBJ2-5
CSVVWAGAGETQYF
TGCAGCGTTGTTTGGGCAGGGGCTGGGGAGACCCAGTACTTC
>few|TRBD1|TRBV20-1|TRBJ2-1
CSASNTGTVNNEQFF
TGCAGTGCTAGCAACACCGGGACAGTAAACAATGAGCAGTTCTTC
>few|.|TRBV25-1|TRBJ1-6
CASSNDGQYSPLHF
TGTGCCAGCAGTAACGACGGCCAATATTCACCCCTCCACTTT
>.|.|TRBV19|TRBJ1-5
CASSIDFRGALNQPQHF
TGTGCCAGTAGTATAGATTTCCGGGGGGCCCTCAATCAGCCCCAGCATTTT
>.|.|TRBV18|TRBJ2-7
CASAKDTARKDEQYF
TGTGCCAGCGCCAAGGACACGGCCCGTAAGGACGAGCAGTACTTC
>.|.|TRBV5-5|TRBJ1-5
CASSERGGNQPQHF
TGTGCCAGCAGCGAGAGGGGAGGAAATCAGCCCCAGCATTTT
>few|TRBD1|TRBV7-9|TRBJ2-7
CASTGGTGYEQYF
TGTGCCAGCACCGGGGGGACAGGGTACGAGCAGTACTTC
>many|TRBD2|TRBV4-3|TRBJ2-1
CASSGGRARFNEQFF
TGCGCCAGCAGCGGTGGGAGGGCGCGGTTTAATGAGCAGTTCTTC
>many|.|TRBV6-5|TRBJ1-1
CASSYAGVGDTEAFF
TGTGCCAGCAGTTACGCTGGCGTGGGGGACACTGAAGCTTTCTTT
>.|.|TRBV6-2/TRBV6-3|TRBJ2-2
CASSALGEWPGELFF
TGTGCCAGCAGTGCCCTCGGGGAATGGCCCGGGGAGCTGTTTTTT
>few|.|TRBV19|TRBJ1-1
CASSVWGGNTEAFF
TGTGCCAGTAGTGTTTGGGGCGGGAACACTGAAGCTTTCTTT
>.|.|TRBV4-3|TRBJ1-3
CASSQAYKVITGNTIYF
TGCGCCAGCAGCCAAGCCTACAAGGTCATAACTGGAAACACCATATATTTT
>.|.|TRBV6-2/TRBV6-3|TRBJ2-1
CASSYLPYNEQFF
TGTGCCAGCAGTTACCTCCCCTACAATGAGCAGTTCTTC
>.|.|TRBV18|TRBJ2-7
CASSEAGPYEQYF
TGTGCCAGCTCAGAAGCCGGACCTTACGAGCAGTACTTC
>.|.|TRBV11-2|TRBJ1-2
CASSPTLGYGYTF
TGTGCCAGCAGCCCCACGCTAGGCTATGGCTACACCTTC
>once|TRBD1|TRBV10-3|TRBJ1-2
CAISGGDRGAYTF
TGTGCCATCAGCGGCGGGGACAGAGGGGCCTACACCTTC
>many|.|TRBV6-5|TRBJ2-1
CASSLPGFSYNEQFF
TGTGCCAGCAGTTTGCCGGGGTTCTCGTACAATGAGCAGTTCTTC
>few|TRBD2|TRBV6-5|TRBJ2-2
CASSIQGGTSSTGELFF
TGTGCCAGCAGTATCCAAGGGGGGACTAGCTCGACCGGGGAGCTGTTTTTT
>.|.|TRBV24-1|TRBJ2-1
CATSDLDYGEGNEQFF
TGTGCCACCAGTGATTTGGACTACGGTGAAGGCAATGAGCAGTTCTTC
>many|TRBD2|TRBV5-1|TRBJ2-5
CASSPGTSLQTQYF
TGCGCCAGCAGCCCCGGGACTAGCCTACAGACCCAGTACTTC
>.|TRBD1|TRBV5-1|TRBJ1-1
CASSLVTGVNTEAFF
TGCGCCAGCAGCTTGGTAACAGGGGTCAACACTGAAGCTTTCTTT
>.|TRBD2|TRBV20-1|TRBJ2-5
CSAIAGGTLETQYF
TGCAGTGCCATAGCGGGGGGGACCCTGGAGACCCAGTACTTC
>.|TRBD2|TRBV19|TRBJ2-3
CASSIDSSGGSDTQYF
TGTGCCAGTAGTATAGATAGTAGCGGGGGGTCTGATACGCAGTATTTT
>.|.|TRBV7-9|TRBJ1-1
CASSLVRGHTEAFF
TGTGCCAGCAGCTTAGTGAGGGGTCACACTGAAGCTTTCTTT
>few|TRBD1|TRBV29-1|TRBJ2-1
CSVDGTGGGDEQFF
TGCAGCGTTGACGGGACAGGGGGTGGGGATGAGCAGTTCTTC
>few|TRBD1|TRBV20-1|TRBJ2-1
CSAPGTGNLHEQFF
TGCAGTGCTCCCGGGACAGGGAATCTCCATGAGCAGTTCTTC
>few|.|TRBV12-3/TRBV12-4|TRBJ2-3
CASSIPLWGGHTDTQYF
TGTGCCAGCAGTATCCCCTTGTGGGGGGGCCACACAGATACGCAGTATTTT
>few|.|TRBV29-1|TRBJ2-2
CSVDRVGTGELFF
TGCAGCGTTGACAGGGTGGGAACCGGGGAGCTGTTTTTT